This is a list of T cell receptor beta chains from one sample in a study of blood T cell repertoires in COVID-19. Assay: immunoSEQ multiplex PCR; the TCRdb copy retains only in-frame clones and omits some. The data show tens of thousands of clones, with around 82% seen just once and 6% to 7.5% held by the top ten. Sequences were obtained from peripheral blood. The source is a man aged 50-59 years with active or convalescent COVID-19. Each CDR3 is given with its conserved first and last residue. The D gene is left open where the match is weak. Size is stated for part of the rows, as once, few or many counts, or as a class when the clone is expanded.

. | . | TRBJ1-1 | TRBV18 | CASSPRGISTEAFF | TGTGCCAGCTCACCAAGAGGAATCTCCACTGAAGCTTTCTTT
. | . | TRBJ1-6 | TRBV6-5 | CASTVRAYNSPLHF | TGTGCCAGCACGGTCAGGGCCTATAATTCACCCCTCCACTTT
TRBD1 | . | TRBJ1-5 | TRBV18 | CASSPTGGDQPQHF | TGTGCCAGCTCACCGACAGGGGGCGATCAGCCCCAGCATTTT
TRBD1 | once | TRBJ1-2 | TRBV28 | CASSSQGATGYTF | TGTGCCAGCAGTTCTCAGGGGGCCACAGGCTACACCTTC
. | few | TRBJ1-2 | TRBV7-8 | CASSLAAGFAFSYGYTF | TGTGCCAGCAGCTTAGCAGCAGGGTTCGCTTTTAGTTATGGCTACACCTTC
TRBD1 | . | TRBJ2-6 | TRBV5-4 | CASSLPRTGYSGANVLTF | TGTGCCAGCAGCTTGCCCCGGACAGGGTACTCTGGGGCCAACGTCCTGACTTTC
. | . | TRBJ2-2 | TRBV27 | CASSLSLGGGELFF | TGTGCCAGCAGTTTATCACTAGGGGGCGGGGAGCTGTTTTTT
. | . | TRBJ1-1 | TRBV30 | CASGQPEAFF | TGTGCCTCCGGACAGCCTGAAGCTTTCTTT
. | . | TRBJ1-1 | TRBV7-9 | CASSLQPTGPEAFF | TGTGCCAGCAGCTTACAACCAACAGGACCTGAAGCTTTCTTT
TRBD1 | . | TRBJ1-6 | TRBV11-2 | CASSGRGQFSRPLHF | TGTGCCAGCAGCGGAAGGGGACAGTTCTCCAGGCCTCTCCACTTT
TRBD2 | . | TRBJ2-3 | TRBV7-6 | CASSFGGGGGDTQYF | TGTGCCAGCAGCTTCGGGGGCGGGGGGGGAGATACGCAGTATTTT
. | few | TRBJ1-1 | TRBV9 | CASSPRMGGSEAFF | TGTGCCAGCAGCCCAAGAATGGGGGGGTCTGAAGCTTTCTTT
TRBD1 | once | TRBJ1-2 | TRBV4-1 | CASSQEFRTGLNYGYTF | TGCGCCAGCAGCCAAGAGTTCCGGACAGGGTTAAACTATGGCTACACCTTC
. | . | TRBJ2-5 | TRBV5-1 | CASRLGAAQETQYF | TGCGCCAGCAGACTTGGGGCAGCGCAAGAGACCCAGTACTTC
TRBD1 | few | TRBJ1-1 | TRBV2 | CASTGQALNTEAFF | TGTGCCAGCACCGGACAGGCCCTGAACACTGAAGCTTTCTTT
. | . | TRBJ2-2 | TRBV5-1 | CASSLRHNTGELFF | TGCGCCAGCAGCTTGAGACACAACACCGGGGAGCTGTTTTTT
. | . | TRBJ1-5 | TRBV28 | CASTVGGGNNQPQHF | TGTGCCAGCACCGTAGGCGGGGGCAACAATCAGCCCCAGCATTTT
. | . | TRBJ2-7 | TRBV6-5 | CASSRPTDGTYEQYF | TGTGCCAGCAGCCGACCGACGGACGGGACCTACGAGCAGTACTTC
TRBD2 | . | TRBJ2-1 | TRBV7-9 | CASSRLAGESYNEQFF | TGTGCCAGCAGTCGCCTGGCGGGGGAGTCCTACAATGAGCAGTTCTTC
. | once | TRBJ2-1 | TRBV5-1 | CASKNRTIYNEQFF | TGCGCCAGCAAGAACAGGACGATTTACAATGAGCAGTTCTTC
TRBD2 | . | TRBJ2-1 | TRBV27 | CASSKPGGRFYNEQFF | TGTGCCAGCAGTAAACCGGGGGGGCGTTTCTACAATGAGCAGTTCTTC
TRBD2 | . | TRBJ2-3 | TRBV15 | CATSRARTSGGPSTDTQYF | TGTGCCACCAGCAGAGCGAGGACTAGCGGGGGACCCAGCACAGATACGCAGTATTTT
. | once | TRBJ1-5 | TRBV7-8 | CASSTPRGREHQPQHF | TGTGCCAGCAGCACTCCCCGGGGGAGGGAGCATCAGCCCCAGCATTTT
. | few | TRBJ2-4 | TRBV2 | CASRGVAKNIQYF | TGTGCCAGCAGAGGGGTAGCCAAAAACATTCAGTACTTC
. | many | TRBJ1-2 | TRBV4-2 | CASSPRGVSGYTF | TGTGCCAGCAGCCCCCGGGGGGTGAGTGGCTACACCTTC
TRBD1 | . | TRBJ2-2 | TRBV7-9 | CASSLPGTANTGELFF | TGTGCCAGCAGCTTACCCGGGACAGCGAACACCGGGGAGCTGTTTTTT
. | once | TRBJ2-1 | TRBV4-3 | CASSQGGAHTLNEQFF | TGCGCCAGCAGCCAAGGCGGGGCTCACACTCTCAATGAGCAGTTCTTC